This passage covers 7 T cell receptor beta chains from one sample sequenced in a study of cytomegalovirus exposure and HLA in healthy donors. A multiplex PCR was run with 60 Vbeta primers and 13 Jbeta primers. TCRdb's table, derived via immunoSEQ multiplex PCR, lists solely in-frame clones and lacks some. The top ten clones hold roughly 6% of a sample with some 100,000 clones, around 62% of them seen once. Sequenced sample: PBMCs. The receptor source for this set is a woman between 25 and 40 years old in good health and CMV-seropositive.

This clone has just a few counts. The chain recombines TRBV6-1 with TRBJ2-1; 7 bases are a match to TRBD1. Losses at the gene ends were 4 bases for V and 2 bases for J; bases not matched to a gene: 11. CDR3 length: 17 residues. Germline V CDR1 and CDR2: MNHNS, SASEGT. This CDR3 is CASSGDSFPRPYNEQFF. The CDR3 nucleotides read TGTGCCAGCAGTGGGGACAGTTTTCCACGTCCCTACAATGAGCAGTTCTTC.

This chain uses TRBV7-9 with TRBJ2-5; D unresolved. Trimming cost V 1 base and J 1 base, with 4 bases left between them. Germline CDR1 is SEHNR and CDR2 is FQNEAQ (reference sequence). This CDR3 has 13 amino acids. In DNA form, the CDR3 reads TGTGCCAGCAGCTTAGACAGCCAAGAGACCCAGTACTTC. Protein product: CASSLDSQETQYF. Combining the CDR3 with reference TRBV7-9 and TRBJ2-5 gives the whole variable domain DTGVSQNPRHKITKRGQNVTFRCDPISEHNRLYWYRQTLGQGPEFLTYFQNEAQLEKSRLLSDRFSAERPKGSFSTLEIQRTEQGDSAMYLCASSLDSQETQYFGPGTRLLVL.

This chain connects TRBV5-4 to TRBJ2-5; D is perhaps TRBD2 (5 bases). This CDR3 region has 15 residues. CDR1 SGHNT and CDR2 YYREEE come from the germline V gene (reference sequence). Trimming cost V 3 bases and J 2 bases, with 14 bases left between them. The CDR3 DNA follows: TGTGCCAGCAGCTCGCGGCTGCCGGGGCAAGAGACCCAGTACTTC. It codes for CASSSRLPGQETQYF.

The count of this clone is one. The rearrangement uses TRBV5-1 and TRBJ2-1, with 13 nucleotides matching TRBD2. The CDR3 contains 19 residues. Trimming removed 4 bases from V and 6 bases from J; junction bases left unmatched: 16. CDR1 SGHRS and CDR2 YFSETQ come from the germline V gene. The CDR3: CASSPGTSGVTPEINEQFF. The CDR3 nucleotides are TGCGCCAGCAGCCCAGGGACTAGCGGGGTCACCCCAGAGATCAATGAGCAGTTCTTC.

This clone showed up just once. This rearrangement joins TRBV5-1 to TRBJ2-3; the match to TRBD2 covers 7 bases. Germline V lookup: CDR1 SGHRS, CDR2 YFSETQ. CDR3 length: 14 amino acids. The J segment lost 3 bases and the V segment lost 6 bases, leaving 7 bases of the junction unmatched. CDR3 bases: TGCGCCAGCAAGTCCGAGCGGGGTACAGATACGCAGTATTTT. Amino acid sequence: CASKSERGTDTQYF.

The chain links TRBV6-1 to TRBJ1-2; tentatively, D is TRBD1 (5 bases). V gave up 2 bases and J gave up 2 bases, with 9 bases separating them. This CDR3 region has 14 residues. The germline gives CDR1 MNHNS, CDR2 SASEGT. This CDR3 reads CASSELPGNYGYTF. The CDR3 coding sequence is TGTGCCAGCAGTGAACTTCCAGGGAACTATGGCTACACCTTC.

The rearrangement joins TRBV5-5 to TRBJ1-4; 7 nucleotides line up with TRBD1. The length of the CDR3 is 14 residues. V lost 3 bases, J lost 4 bases, and 3 bases stayed unmatched. CDR1 and CDR2 (germline): SGHKS, YYEKEE (reference sequence). The CDR3 spells CASSSGQFNEKLFF. As DNA, the CDR3 is TGTGCCAGCAGCTCGGGACAGTTTAATGAAAAACTGTTTTTT.